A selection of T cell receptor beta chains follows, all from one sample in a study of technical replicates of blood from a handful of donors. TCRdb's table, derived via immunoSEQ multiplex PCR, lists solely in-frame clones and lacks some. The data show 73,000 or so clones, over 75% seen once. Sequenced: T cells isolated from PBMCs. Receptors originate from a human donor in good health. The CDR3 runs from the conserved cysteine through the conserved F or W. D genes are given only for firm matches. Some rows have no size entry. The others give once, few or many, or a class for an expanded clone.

CDR3 DNA: TGTGCCAGCAGACAGACGGGGTCCCCGAGAACTGAAGCTTTCTTT; CDR3 protein: CASRQTGSPRTEAFF; V gene: TRBV6-1; D gene: NA; J gene: TRBJ1-1; clone size: NA
CDR3 DNA: TGTGCCAGCAGCCCGGGGACAGTCTCCTACGAGCAGTACTTC; CDR3 protein: CASSPGTVSYEQYF; V gene: TRBV7-6; D gene: TRBD1; J gene: TRBJ2-7; clone size: NA
CDR3 DNA: TGTGCCTGGAGTGTCGGCGGGGGAGAGACCCAGTACTTC; CDR3 protein: CAWSVGGGETQYF; V gene: TRBV30; D gene: TRBD2; J gene: TRBJ2-5; clone size: NA
CDR3 DNA: TGTGCCTGGGATAGCGGGGGGGCCGGTCAGTACTTC; CDR3 protein: CAWDSGGAGQYF; V gene: TRBV30; D gene: TRBD2; J gene: TRBJ2-7; clone size: NA
CDR3 DNA: TGTGCCAGCAGCCCCAGGTGGTGGCGGCAGGGGAGGGACTATGGCTACACCTTC; CDR3 protein: CASSPRWWRQGRDYGYTF; V gene: TRBV21-1; D gene: NA; J gene: TRBJ1-2; clone size: NA
CDR3 DNA: TGTGCCAGCAGTCCTGGGACAGTCTATAGCAATCAGCCCCAGCATTTT; CDR3 protein: CASSPGTVYSNQPQHF; V gene: TRBV28; D gene: TRBD1; J gene: TRBJ1-5; clone size: NA
CDR3 DNA: TGCGCCAGCAGCCGAAACAGGGGCACTGAAGCTTTCTTT; CDR3 protein: CASSRNRGTEAFF; V gene: TRBV4-1; D gene: TRBD1; J gene: TRBJ1-1; clone size: NA
CDR3 DNA: TGTGCCAGCAGCGTAGGGGGGGGCACCTACGAGCAGTACTTC; CDR3 protein: CASSVGGGTYEQYF; V gene: TRBV9; D gene: NA; J gene: TRBJ2-7; clone size: NA
CDR3 DNA: TGTGCCAGCACCGAAACTCCTAGCACAGATACGCAGTATTTT; CDR3 protein: CASTETPSTDTQYF; V gene: TRBV6-1; D gene: NA; J gene: TRBJ2-3; clone size: NA
CDR3 DNA: TGCGCCAGCAGCCCCCACAGGGTCTTGGGGGTAACTAATGAAAAACTGTTTTTT; CDR3 protein: CASSPHRVLGVTNEKLFF; V gene: TRBV4-1; D gene: NA; J gene: TRBJ1-4; clone size: NA
CDR3 DNA: TGCGCCAGCAGCCAGACAGGGGTGGATGAGACCCAGTACTTC; CDR3 protein: CASSQTGVDETQYF; V gene: TRBV5-1; D gene: TRBD1; J gene: TRBJ2-5; clone size: once
CDR3 DNA: TGCACCTACAGGGGGGGCTCGGCTAGCGGGAGGGCCGGGAGCACAGATACGCAGTATTTT; CDR3 protein: CTYRGGSASGRAGSTDTQYF; V gene: TRBV29-1; D gene: TRBD2; J gene: TRBJ2-3; clone size: NA
CDR3 DNA: TGTGCCAGCAGCCCCATGAACAAGAACACCGGGGAGCTGTTTTTT; CDR3 protein: CASSPMNKNTGELFF; V gene: TRBV7-9; D gene: NA; J gene: TRBJ2-2; clone size: NA
CDR3 DNA: TGTGCCAGTAGAGGTGGCGGTGCTAACTATGGCTACACCTTC; CDR3 protein: CASRGGGANYGYTF; V gene: TRBV19; D gene: NA; J gene: TRBJ1-2; clone size: NA
CDR3 DNA: TGTGCCTGGAGTAACGGGTTCACTGAAGCTTTCTTT; CDR3 protein: CAWSNGFTEAFF; V gene: TRBV30; D gene: NA; J gene: TRBJ1-1; clone size: NA
CDR3 DNA: TGTGCCAGCAGACTCCCAAGAAATCAGCCCCAGCATTTT; CDR3 protein: CASRLPRNQPQHF; V gene: TRBV28; D gene: NA; J gene: TRBJ1-5; clone size: NA
CDR3 DNA: TGTGCCAGCAGTTCCCCTAGCGGGAGCCCCTCCTACGAGCAGTACTTC; CDR3 protein: CASSSPSGSPSYEQYF; V gene: TRBV28; D gene: TRBD2; J gene: TRBJ2-7; clone size: once
CDR3 DNA: TGCGCCAGCAGCCCCCCAACGAGACTAGCGGGGGGAGATACGCAGTATTTT; CDR3 protein: CASSPPTRLAGGDTQYF; V gene: TRBV5-1; D gene: TRBD2; J gene: TRBJ2-3; clone size: NA
CDR3 DNA: TGTGCCAGCAGTGGGGACAGGGTTTCCGAGCCCCAGCATTTT; CDR3 protein: CASSGDRVSEPQHF; V gene: TRBV6-1; D gene: TRBD1; J gene: TRBJ1-5; clone size: NA
CDR3 DNA: TGTGCCAGCAGCCCGCTTGGGGCAGGGCCTTATGGCTACACCTTC; CDR3 protein: CASSPLGAGPYGYTF; V gene: TRBV14; D gene: NA; J gene: TRBJ1-2; clone size: once
CDR3 DNA: TGTGCCAGCAGCTGGTCACTAGCGGGGGGGCAAGGAAAATCGGATACGCAGTATTTT; CDR3 protein: CASSWSLAGGQGKSDTQYF; V gene: TRBV5-6; D gene: TRBD2; J gene: TRBJ2-3; clone size: NA
CDR3 DNA: TGTGCCAGCAGTTTACAGACTAGCGGGAGTCGCGAGCAGTACTTC; CDR3 protein: CASSLQTSGSREQYF; V gene: TRBV28; D gene: TRBD2; J gene: TRBJ2-7; clone size: NA
CDR3 DNA: TGTGCCAGCAGCTTAGCGGGACAGGCTGGCTACACCTTC; CDR3 protein: CASSLAGQAGYTF; V gene: TRBV7-9; D gene: TRBD1; J gene: TRBJ1-2; clone size: NA
CDR3 DNA: TGTGCCAGCAGTCCGACAGGCCAATTGGTCGAGCAGTACTTC; CDR3 protein: CASSPTGQLVEQYF; V gene: TRBV28; D gene: NA; J gene: TRBJ2-7; clone size: NA
CDR3 DNA: TGTGCCAGCAGTTTAGCCGGGACAGATACGCAGTATTTT; CDR3 protein: CASSLAGTDTQYF; V gene: TRBV27; D gene: NA; J gene: TRBJ2-3; clone size: NA
CDR3 DNA: TGTGCCAGCAGCCAAGAGGTGACAGGGCTGAGGGCTTTCTTT; CDR3 protein: CASSQEVTGLRAFF; V gene: TRBV14; D gene: TRBD1; J gene: TRBJ1-1; clone size: NA
CDR3 DNA: TGTGCCAGCAGTAGAGGACAGGGTGTCTACGAGCAGTACTTC; CDR3 protein: CASSRGQGVYEQYF; V gene: TRBV28; D gene: TRBD1; J gene: TRBJ2-7; clone size: NA
CDR3 DNA: TGTGCCAGCAGCCCACGGACTACCCACAAAGAGACCCAGTACTTC; CDR3 protein: CASSPRTTHKETQYF; V gene: TRBV11-1; D gene: NA; J gene: TRBJ2-5; clone size: NA
CDR3 DNA: TGCGCCAGCCGTCGGCCTGGGGGGGCAGATACGCAGTATTTT; CDR3 protein: CASRRPGGADTQYF; V gene: TRBV4-1; D gene: TRBD2; J gene: TRBJ2-3; clone size: NA
CDR3 DNA: TGTGCCAGCAGTTTATCTCCGGGGACGCAGTATTTT; CDR3 protein: CASSLSPGTQYF; V gene: TRBV28; D gene: NA; J gene: TRBJ2-3; clone size: NA
CDR3 DNA: TGTGCCAGCAGCCTGGGACTAGCGGAGCTCTGGGGCACAGATACGCAGTATTTT; CDR3 protein: CASSLGLAELWGTDTQYF; V gene: TRBV5-4; D gene: TRBD2; J gene: TRBJ2-3; clone size: NA
CDR3 DNA: TGTGCCAGCAGTTTAAGTCCAAGCCCCTACGAGCAGTACTTC; CDR3 protein: CASSLSPSPYEQYF; V gene: TRBV7-9; D gene: NA; J gene: TRBJ2-7; clone size: NA
CDR3 DNA: TGTGCCAGCAGCGGACCGCCTCAGGGTCCCAATCAGCCCCAGCATTTT; CDR3 protein: CASSGPPQGPNQPQHF; V gene: TRBV7-8; D gene: NA; J gene: TRBJ1-5; clone size: NA
CDR3 DNA: TGTGCCAGCAGTCACGGGACATGGTATCTGGGGGCCAACGTCCTGACTTTC; CDR3 protein: CASSHGTWYLGANVLTF; V gene: TRBV27; D gene: NA; J gene: TRBJ2-6; clone size: NA
CDR3 DNA: TGTGCCAGCAGCCCGAGAATAGCGGGAGGGGGGGAGACCCAGTACTTC; CDR3 protein: CASSPRIAGGGETQYF; V gene: TRBV9; D gene: TRBD2; J gene: TRBJ2-5; clone size: NA
CDR3 DNA: TGTGCCAGCAGTTTATTCGACCCGTCAGGGGGCAAAGAGACCCAGTACTTC; CDR3 protein: CASSLFDPSGGKETQYF; V gene: TRBV27; D gene: TRBD1; J gene: TRBJ2-5; clone size: NA
CDR3 DNA: TGTGCCAGCAGTGAAGCCCCCTACTACGAGCAGTACTTC; CDR3 protein: CASSEAPYYEQYF; V gene: TRBV6-1; D gene: NA; J gene: TRBJ2-7; clone size: NA
CDR3 DNA: TGTGCCAGCAGCCAAGCCCCCTACAGGCCATCTAACCCCATTCTTGGAAACACCATATATTTT; CDR3 protein: CASSQAPYRPSNPILGNTIYF; V gene: TRBV21-1; D gene: NA; J gene: TRBJ1-3; clone size: NA
CDR3 DNA: TGTGCCAGCAGCCCGGGACTAGTGCCAGAGACCCAGTACTTC; CDR3 protein: CASSPGLVPETQYF; V gene: TRBV11-3; D gene: TRBD2; J gene: TRBJ2-5; clone size: NA
CDR3 DNA: TGTGCCAGCAGCATCCGCGGCCGTCGGGTCACTGAAGCTTTCTTT; CDR3 protein: CASSIRGRRVTEAFF; V gene: TRBV6-1; D gene: NA; J gene: TRBJ1-1; clone size: few
CDR3 DNA: TGTGCCAGTCGACAGGGACTCGAGCAGTACTTC; CDR3 protein: CASRQGLEQYF; V gene: TRBV6-1; D gene: NA; J gene: TRBJ2-7; clone size: NA
CDR3 DNA: TGTGCCAGCAGTTTCCTAATACAGGGGAACACTGAAGCTTTCTTT; CDR3 protein: CASSFLIQGNTEAFF; V gene: TRBV28; D gene: NA; J gene: TRBJ1-1; clone size: once
CDR3 DNA: TGTGCCAGTAGGGGACTAGCGGGGGGAGATACGCAGTATTTT; CDR3 protein: CASRGLAGGDTQYF; V gene: TRBV19; D gene: TRBD2; J gene: TRBJ2-3; clone size: NA
CDR3 DNA: TGTGCCAGCAGCCGGAGAGGAGAGGGATGGGCCTACGAGCAGTACTTC; CDR3 protein: CASSRRGEGWAYEQYF; V gene: TRBV5-4; D gene: NA; J gene: TRBJ2-7; clone size: NA
CDR3 DNA: TGTGCCAGCAGCCCCCAGGTGGGCGGGGAGCTGTTTTTT; CDR3 protein: CASSPQVGGELFF; V gene: TRBV7-2; D gene: NA; J gene: TRBJ2-2; clone size: few